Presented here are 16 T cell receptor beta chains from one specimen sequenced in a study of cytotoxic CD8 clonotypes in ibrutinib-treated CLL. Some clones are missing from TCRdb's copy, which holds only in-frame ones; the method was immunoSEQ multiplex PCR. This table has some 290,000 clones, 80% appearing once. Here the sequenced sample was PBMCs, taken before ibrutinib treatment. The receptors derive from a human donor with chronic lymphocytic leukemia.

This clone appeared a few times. Written as DNA, the CDR3 is TGCGCCAGCAGCTCGAACAGCTACGAGCAGTACTTC. It encodes CASSSNSYEQYF. V usage is TRBV5-1 and J usage is TRBJ2-7; D uncertain. This CDR3 region has 12 residues. The germline gives CDR1 SGHRS, CDR2 YFSETQ. V was clipped by 3 bases and J by 3 bases, with 7 bases between them.

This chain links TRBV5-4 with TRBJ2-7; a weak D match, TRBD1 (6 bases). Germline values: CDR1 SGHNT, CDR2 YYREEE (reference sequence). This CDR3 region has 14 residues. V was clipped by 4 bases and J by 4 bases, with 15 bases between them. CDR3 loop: CASSQQGFQYEQYF. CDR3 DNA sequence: TGTGCCAGCAGCCAACAGGGTTTTCAATACGAGCAGTACTTC. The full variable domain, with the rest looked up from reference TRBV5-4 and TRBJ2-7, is ETGVTQSPTHLIKTRGQQVTLRCSSQSGHNTVSWYQQALGQGPQFIFQYYREEENGRGNFPPRFSGLQFPNYSSELNVNALELDDSALYLCASSQQGFQYEQYFGPGTRLTVT.

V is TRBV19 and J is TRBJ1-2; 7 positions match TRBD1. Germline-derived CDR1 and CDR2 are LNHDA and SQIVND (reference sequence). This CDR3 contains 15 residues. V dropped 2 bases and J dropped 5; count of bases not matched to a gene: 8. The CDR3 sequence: CASSIWRQGVYGYTF. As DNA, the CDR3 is TGTGCCAGTAGTATATGGAGACAGGGAGTGTATGGCTACACCTTC. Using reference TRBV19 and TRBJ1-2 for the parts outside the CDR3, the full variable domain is DGGITQSPKYLFRKEGQNVTLSCEQNLNHDAMYWYRQDPGQGLRLIYYSQIVNDFQKGDIAEGYSVSREKKESFPLTVTSAQKNPTAFYLCASSIWRQGVYGYTFGSGTRLTVV.

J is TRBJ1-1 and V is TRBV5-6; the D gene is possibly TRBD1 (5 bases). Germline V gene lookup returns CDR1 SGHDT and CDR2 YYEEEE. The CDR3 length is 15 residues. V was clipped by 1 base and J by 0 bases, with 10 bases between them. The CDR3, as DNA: TGTGCCAGCAGCTTGCCAGGGTTTGTGAACACTGAAGCTTTCTTT. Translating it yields CASSLPGFVNTEAFF.

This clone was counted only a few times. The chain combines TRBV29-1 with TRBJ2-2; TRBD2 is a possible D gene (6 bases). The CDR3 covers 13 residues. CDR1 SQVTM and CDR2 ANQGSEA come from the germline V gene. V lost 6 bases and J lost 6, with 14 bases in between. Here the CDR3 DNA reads TGCAGCGTGATCTTCGGGGGAGCCGGGGAGCTGTTTTTT. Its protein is CSVIFGGAGELFF.

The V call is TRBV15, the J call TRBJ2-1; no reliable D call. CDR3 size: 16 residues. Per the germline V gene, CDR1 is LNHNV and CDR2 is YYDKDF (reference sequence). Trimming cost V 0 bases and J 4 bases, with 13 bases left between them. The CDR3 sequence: CATSRDHTGSYNEQFF. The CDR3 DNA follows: TGTGCCACCAGCAGAGATCACACGGGCAGTTACAATGAGCAGTTCTTC.

CDR3 in amino acids: CASSDRTGGNEQFF. As DNA, the CDR3 is TGTGCCAGCAGCGATCGGACAGGGGGCAATGAGCAGTTCTTC. The gene calls are TRBV9 and TRBJ2-1, with 10 nucleotides matching TRBD1. From germline, CDR1 is SGDLS and CDR2 YYNGEE. The CDR3 contains 14 residues. The junction had 3 bases not matched to a gene; V was cut back by 3 bases and J by 6 bases.

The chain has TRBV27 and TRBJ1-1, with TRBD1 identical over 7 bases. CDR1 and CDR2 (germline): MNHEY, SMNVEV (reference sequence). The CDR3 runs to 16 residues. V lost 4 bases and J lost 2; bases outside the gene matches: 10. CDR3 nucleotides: TGTGCCAGCAGTTCTCTGAGGGGGCGGGCTAACACTGAAGCTTTCTTT. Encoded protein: CASSSLRGRANTEAFF.

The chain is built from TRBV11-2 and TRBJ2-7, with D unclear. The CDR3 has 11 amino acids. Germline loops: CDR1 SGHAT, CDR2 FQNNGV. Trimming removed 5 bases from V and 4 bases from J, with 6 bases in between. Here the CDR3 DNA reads TGTGCCAGCAGCGTTTTTTACGAGCAGTACTTC. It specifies CASSVFYEQYF.

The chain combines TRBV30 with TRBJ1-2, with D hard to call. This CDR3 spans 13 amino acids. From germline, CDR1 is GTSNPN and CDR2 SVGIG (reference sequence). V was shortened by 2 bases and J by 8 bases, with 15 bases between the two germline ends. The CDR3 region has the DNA TGTGCCTGGAGTTCCGGCCCCTCAGCGGGCTACACCTTC. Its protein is CAWSSGPSAGYTF. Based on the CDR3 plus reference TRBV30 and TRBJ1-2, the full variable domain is SQTIHQWPATLVQPVGSPLSLECTVEGTSNPNLYWYRQAAGRGLQLLFYSVGIGQISSEVPQNLSASRPQDRQFILSSKKLLLSDSGFYLCAWSSGPSAGYTFGSGTRLTVV.

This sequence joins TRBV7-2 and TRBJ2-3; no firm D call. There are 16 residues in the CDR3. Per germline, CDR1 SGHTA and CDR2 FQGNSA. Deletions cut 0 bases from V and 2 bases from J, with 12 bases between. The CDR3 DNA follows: TGTGCCAGCAGCTTAGCGATGGTTGGTTCCACAGATACGCAGTATTTT. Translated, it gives CASSLAMVGSTDTQYF.

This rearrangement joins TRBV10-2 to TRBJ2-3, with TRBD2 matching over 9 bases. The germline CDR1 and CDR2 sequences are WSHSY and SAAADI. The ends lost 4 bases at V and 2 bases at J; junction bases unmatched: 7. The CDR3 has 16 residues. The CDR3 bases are TGCGCCAGCAGTGTTAGTACTAGCGGGTACACAGATACGCAGTATTTT. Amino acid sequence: CASSVSTSGYTDTQYF.

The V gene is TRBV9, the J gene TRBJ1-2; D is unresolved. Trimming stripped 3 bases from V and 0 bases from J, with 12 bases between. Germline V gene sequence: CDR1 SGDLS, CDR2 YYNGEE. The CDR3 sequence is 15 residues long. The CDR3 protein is CASSGQPSANYGYTF. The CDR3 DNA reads TGTGCCAGCAGCGGCCAGCCTTCAGCTAACTATGGCTACACCTTC.

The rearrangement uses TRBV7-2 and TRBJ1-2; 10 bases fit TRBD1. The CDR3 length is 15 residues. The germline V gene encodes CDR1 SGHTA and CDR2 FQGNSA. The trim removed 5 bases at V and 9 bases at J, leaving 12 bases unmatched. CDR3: CASSTTGGARDRYTF. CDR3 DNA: TGTGCCAGCAGCACGACAGGGGGCGCGAGGGATCGCTACACCTTC.

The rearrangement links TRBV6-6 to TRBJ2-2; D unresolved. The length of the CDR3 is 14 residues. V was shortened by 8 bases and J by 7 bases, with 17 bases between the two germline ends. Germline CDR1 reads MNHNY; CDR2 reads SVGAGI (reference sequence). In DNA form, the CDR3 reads TGTGCCAGCCGGGTGGGCCAGGTTGACGGGGAGCTGTTTTTT. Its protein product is CASRVGQVDGELFF.

The CDR3 sequence is CASSVNPYPPYEQYF. The CDR3, as DNA: TGTGCCAGCAGCGTCAACCCATATCCACCCTACGAGCAGTACTTC. The rearrangement joins TRBV9 to TRBJ2-7; D is unclear. The length of the CDR3 is 15 residues. V gave up 2 bases and J gave up 2 bases, with 14 bases separating them. Germline-derived CDR1 and CDR2 are SGDLS and YYNGEE.